This is a list of T cell receptor beta chains from one sample in a study of shared clonotypes between healthy human individuals. Here immunoSEQ multiplex PCR was the method, and the copy in TCRdb shows in-frame clones only, minus some. The sample lists some 1 million clones, approximately 68% occurring once. Source material: memory CD4+ T cells sorted from blood. The receptor source for this set is a man aged 18 to 30 in good health. CDR3s include the opening cysteine and the closing phenylalanine or tryptophan. Each record gives: J gene, V gene, clone size, D gene, CDR3 protein, CDR3 DNA. D genes are given only for firm matches. The listing skips clone size in some rows; elsewhere it reads once, few, many or a size class.

TRBJ1-2,TRBV5-8,-,TRBD1,CASSLGGTGTNYGYTF,TGTGCCAGCAGCTTGGGGGGGACAGGAACAAACTATGGCTACACCTTC
TRBJ2-5,TRBV7-8,-,TRBD2,CASSLVLAGGQETQYF,TGTGCCAGCAGCTTAGTCCTAGCGGGAGGACAAGAGACCCAGTACTTC
TRBJ1-1,TRBV5-1,-,-,CASSPGTKGGTEAFF,TGCGCCAGCAGCCCAGGGACAAAAGGGGGGACTGAAGCTTTCTTT
TRBJ1-5,TRBV5-8,-,TRBD1,CASSRGTVSNQPQHF,TGTGCCAGCAGCCGGGGGACAGTTAGCAATCAGCCCCAGCATTTT
TRBJ2-2,TRBV27,-,-,CASSLRVSNTGELFF,TGTGCCAGCAGTTTAAGGGTGTCGAACACCGGGGAGCTGTTTTTT
TRBJ1-2,TRBV19,few,TRBD1,CASSARDSFYGYTF,TGTGCCAGTAGTGCCCGGGACAGCTTCTATGGCTACACCTTC
TRBJ2-1,TRBV10-2,-,-,CASSEKWGGHNEQFF,TGCGCCAGCAGTGAGAAGTGGGGGGGCCACAATGAGCAGTTCTTC
TRBJ1-2,TRBV28,-,TRBD1,CASSRTGPNYGYTF,TGTGCCAGCAGTCGGACAGGGCCCAACTATGGCTACACCTTC
TRBJ2-3,TRBV10-1,-,-,CASSESGSSTDTQYF,TGCGCCAGCAGTGAGTCAGGGTCTAGCACAGATACGCAGTATTTT
TRBJ2-5,TRBV9,-,-,CASSVVGMGETQYF,TGTGCCAGCAGCGTGGTGGGGATGGGAGAGACCCAGTACTTC
TRBJ1-1,TRBV2,-,-,CASSELGLANTEAFF,TGTGCCAGCAGTGAATTGGGACTTGCCAACACTGAAGCTTTCTTT
TRBJ1-1,TRBV18,-,TRBD1,CASSEQGARATEAFF,TGTGCCAGCTCAGAACAGGGGGCGAGGGCCACTGAAGCTTTCTTT
TRBJ2-5,TRBV4-2,once,-,CASSQPDQETQYF,TGTGCCAGCAGCCAGCCCGATCAAGAGACCCAGTACTTC
TRBJ2-7,TRBV11-2,-,-,CASSLLAWSPYEQYF,TGTGCCAGCAGCTTATTAGCGTGGAGCCCCTACGAGCAGTACTTC
TRBJ2-3,TRBV4-1,-,TRBD2,CASSPGLAAADTQYF,TGCGCCAGCAGCCCGGGACTAGCGGCGGCCGATACGCAGTATTTT
TRBJ1-3,TRBV9,many,TRBD1,CASSPGTVSGNTIYF,TGTGCCAGCAGCCCTGGGACAGTCTCTGGAAACACCATATATTTT